The 24 T cell receptor beta chains below were found in one sample sequenced in a study of neurological immune-mediated disorders. MiXCR, applied by TCRdb to the 5' RACE reads, yields one record per CDR3 protein. Among 25,000 to 30,000 distinct CDR3 sequences, around 21% were seen once, and the ten largest hold 25% to 30%. The sequenced material came from CD4+ T cells from blood. These receptors came from a man aged 45-65 years with HTLV-1-associated myelopathy (HAM/TSP).

This clonotype showed up many times. This chain uses TRBV5-5 with TRBJ2-7; D is uncertain. This CDR3 region has 13 residues. V lost 4 bases to trimming and J lost 1 base, with 9 bases between them. The germline gives CDR1 SGHKS, CDR2 YYEKEE (reference sequence). CDR3 region: CASSRPPSYEQYF. In DNA form, the CDR3 reads TGTGCCAGCAGCAGACCCCCTTCCTACGAGCAGTACTTC.

The chain recombines TRBV5-1 with TRBJ2-3, with D possibly being TRBD1 or TRBD2 (5 bases each). Per germline, CDR1 SGHRS and CDR2 YFSETQ. This CDR3 is 15 amino acids long. The ends were cut back, 4 bases at V and 0 bases at J, with 12 bases in the middle. Written as DNA, the CDR3 is TGCGCCAGCAGCCGAGGGACGGTAAGCACAGATACGCAGTATTTT. Its translation is CASSRGTVSTDTQYF.

This clonotype was seen many times. The chain carries TRBV6-6 and TRBJ1-1; D gene ambiguous. V was shortened by 6 bases and J by 4 bases, with 15 bases between the two germline ends. Germline CDR1 is MNHNY and CDR2 is SVGAGI (reference sequence). The CDR3 is 14 amino acids. The CDR3 DNA is TGTGCCAGCAGACCGCCTAAATTGGGCACTGAAGCTTTCTTT. Its translation is CASRPPKLGTEAFF.

Comment on this clonotype: One junction end does not reproduce the germline sequence, and a read error may be involved. This chain links TRBV5-5 with TRBJ2-1, with D hard to call. The germline V gene encodes CDR1 SGHKS and CDR2 YYEKEE (reference sequence). The CDR3 consists of 15 residues. CDR3 sequence: CANSSQISSYNEQFF. CDR3 coding DNA: TGTGCCAACAGCTCTCAGATTAGCTCATACAATGAGCAGTTCTTC.

Sample share makes this clonotype medium-sized (0.01 to 0.1%). The V and J genes are TRBV7-9 and TRBJ1-4; D may be TRBD1 (5 bases). This CDR3 region has 15 residues. Per the germline V gene, CDR1 is SEHNR and CDR2 is FQNEAQ (reference sequence). Trimming stripped 5 bases from V and 0 bases from J, with 10 bases between. CDR3 loop: CASSQDSATNEKLFF. CDR3 DNA sequence: TGTGCCAGCAGCCAAGACAGTGCAACTAATGAAAAACTGTTTTTT.

The V call is TRBV6-6, the J call TRBJ2-7; D may be TRBD1 or TRBD2 (5 bases each). The CDR3 covers 19 residues. Deletions cut 0 bases from V and 2 bases from J, with 23 bases between. CDR1 and CDR2 from the germline V gene are MNHNY and SVGAGI (reference sequence). The CDR3 coding sequence is TGTGCCAGCAGTTACTCGACGGGCGAGGACGGGGCGGCGACCTACGAGCAGTACTTC. Translated, it gives CASSYSTGEDGAATYEQYF.

This clonotype was found many times. V is TRBV12-3 or TRBV12-4 and J is TRBJ1-5; no firm D call. The V and J ends lost 3 bases and 5 bases respectively, with 11 bases between them. The CDR3 loop spans 14 amino acids. In DNA form, the CDR3 reads TGTGCCAGCAGTTTTCTTCTCGGGGATCAGCCCCAGCATTTT. This translates into CASSFLLGDQPQHF.

In its sample, this clonotype was seen many times. The V and J genes are TRBV27 and TRBJ2-3; D call uncertain. With 6 bases removed from V and 5 bases from J, the gap between germline ends came to 15 bases. Germline V gives CDR1 MNHEY, CDR2 SMNVEV (reference sequence). The CDR3 is 14 residues long. The CDR3 spells CASSLRRHGDTQYF. CDR3 DNA sequence: TGTGCCAGCAGCCTCCGAAGGCACGGAGATACGCAGTATTTT.

Many counts were recorded for this clonotype. This sequence joins TRBV3-1 and TRBJ1-1; 9 bases are shared with TRBD1. The CDR3 totals 14 residues. The V segment lost 5 bases and the J segment 0 bases; nucleotides outside the gene matches: 1. Germline CDR1 reads LGHDT; CDR2 reads YNNKEL (reference sequence). CDR3: CASSDRGMNTEAFF. CDR3 DNA sequence: TGTGCCAGCAGCGACAGGGGGATGAACACTGAAGCTTTCTTT.

This clonotype was recorded at least ten times. The chain joins TRBV5-5 to TRBJ1-2; D is unresolved. This CDR3 spans 14 amino acids. CDR1 is SGHKS, CDR2 YYEKEE, per germline (reference sequence). V dropped 1 base and J dropped 6 bases, with 13 bases sitting between them. CDR3 amino acids: CASSLYLQENGYTF. Here the CDR3 DNA reads TGTGCCAGCAGCTTGTACCTGCAAGAAAATGGCTACACCTTC.

The chain is built from TRBV20-1 and TRBJ1-1; unclear D gene. Deletions cut 3 bases from V and 3 bases from J, with 11 bases between. CDR1 and CDR2 from the germline V gene are DFQATT and SNEGSKA (reference sequence). The CDR3 totals 13 residues. The CDR3 spells CSASAPSYTEAFF. In nucleotides, the CDR3 is TGCAGTGCTAGTGCTCCGAGCTACACTGAAGCTTTCTTT.

This clonotype was detected ten times or more. V gene TRBV12-3 or TRBV12-4 combines with J gene TRBJ2-1; D is ambiguous. This CDR3 region has 12 residues. Trimming shortened V by 3 bases and J by 8 bases, and 8 bases separated the two germline ends. The DNA of the CDR3 is TGTGCCAGCAGTTTTAACCCCCATGAGCAGTTCTTC. Its translation: CASSFNPHEQFF.

This clonotype was seen ten or more times. V gene TRBV7-6 combines with J gene TRBJ2-1, with 10 bases aligning to TRBD2. J lost 5 bases, V lost 4 bases, and 23 bases had no gene match. Germline V gene data show CDR1 as SGHVS and CDR2 as FNYEAQ. The CDR3 extends over 21 amino acids. As DNA, the CDR3 is TGTGCCAGCAGCTCTAAAGTATCGATTGGTCGGGGGACTAGCGAAGACAATGAGCAGTTCTTC. Encoded protein: CASSSKVSIGRGTSEDNEQFF. Complete variable domain (other parts from reference TRBV7-6 and TRBJ2-1): GAGVSQSPRYKVTKRGQDVALRCDPISGHVSLYWYRQALGQGPEFLTYFNYEAQQDKSGLPNDRFSAERPEGSISTLTIQRTEQRDSAMYRCASSSKVSIGRGTSEDNEQFFGPGTRLTVL.

This clonotype was observed many times. The chain has TRBV3-1 and TRBJ2-4; tentative D call: TRBD1 (7 bases). Trimming took 0 bases from V and 10 from J, leaving 16 bases between them. Germline CDR1 LGHDT, CDR2 YNNKEL (reference sequence). The CDR3 loop spans 15 amino acids. The CDR3 is CASSQDGGGQRIQYF. Written as DNA, the CDR3 is TGTGCCAGCAGCCAAGATGGAGGGGGCCAACGGATTCAGTACTTC.

This clonotype was observed many times. This sequence joins TRBV10-3 and TRBJ1-1; D gene uncertain. The V gene's germline CDR1 is ENHRY and CDR2 SYGVKD. Trimming removed 0 bases at V and 0 bases at J, with 8 bases between. The CDR3 length is 15 residues. CDR3: CAISESADLNTEAFF. For the CDR3, the DNA is TGTGCCATCAGTGAGTCGGCCGACCTGAACACTGAAGCTTTCTTT.

This clonotype was observed at least ten times. The rearrangement links TRBV5-1 to TRBJ1-1; D uncertain. The CDR3 totals 16 residues. V was pared by 0 bases and J by 5 bases, with 17 bases between. Germline V gene lookup returns CDR1 SGHRS and CDR2 YFSETQ. CDR3 amino acids: CASSLVRGSKATEAFF. The DNA for the CDR3 is TGCGCCAGCAGCTTGGTGCGGGGAAGCAAAGCTACTGAAGCTTTCTTT.

The chain is built from TRBV5-1 and TRBJ2-3; D possibly matches TRBD1 or TRBD2 (6 bases each). V shed 4 bases and J shed 3 bases, with 12 bases lying between them. The CDR3 spans 14 residues. The V gene's germline CDR1 is SGHRS and CDR2 YFSETQ. This chain's CDR3 is CASSDGGPTDTQYF. CDR3 bases: TGCGCCAGCAGCGATGGGGGGCCTACAGATACGCAGTATTTT.

This clonotype was counted ten times or more. This rearrangement joins TRBV7-2 to TRBJ2-4, with TRBD2 matching over 8 bases. Losses at the gene ends were 3 bases for V and 1 base for J; bases not matched to a gene: 5. Per the germline V gene, CDR1 is SGHTA and CDR2 is FQGNSA. The CDR3 totals 16 residues. The CDR3 DNA sequence: TGTGCCAGCAGCTTTACTAGCGGTTTTGCCAAAAACATTCAGTACTTC. This encodes CASSFTSGFAKNIQYF.

The chain employs TRBV29-1 and TRBJ1-1; D call uncertain. The CDR3 is 13 amino acids. CDR1 and CDR2 (germline): SQVTM, ANQGSEA. V was clipped by 5 bases and J by 0 bases, with 10 bases between them. The CDR3 DNA follows: TGCAGCGTTCTGCAAGGTATGAACACTGAAGCTTTCTTT. Protein: CSVLQGMNTEAFF.

Ten or more counts support this clonotype. The CDR3 sequence is CASSDLGTSHNEQFF. The CDR3 DNA reads TGTGCCAGCAGTGACCTCGGGACTAGCCACAATGAGCAGTTCTTC. The chain uses TRBV6-1 and TRBJ2-1; 9 nucleotides align to TRBD2. This CDR3 comprises 15 residues. V lost 3 bases to trimming and J lost 5 bases; unmatched junction nucleotides: 5. Germline V gene data show CDR1 as MNHNS and CDR2 as SASEGT.

This clonotype has a count of ten or more. This chain uses TRBV7-2 with TRBJ1-5; a possible D gene is TRBD1 (5 bases). The germline CDR1 and CDR2 sequences are SGHTA and FQGNSA. The CDR3 is 13 amino acids. Deletions cut 5 bases from V and 1 base from J, with 6 bases between. This CDR3 reads CASSRQSNQPQHF. CDR3 sequence (DNA): TGTGCCAGCAGCCGACAGAGCAATCAGCCCCAGCATTTT.

The V call is TRBV14, the J call TRBJ2-5; 7 bases are shared with TRBD1. Near its end, the DNA agrees better with TRBJ2-7, so the J call may be wrong. Germline assignment: CDR1 SGHDN and CDR2 FVKESK. This CDR3 has 15 amino acids. The CDR3, as DNA: TGTGCCAGCAGCCAAGACGTACAGGGGTATTTCGAGCAGTACTTC. Amino acid sequence: CASSQDVQGYFEQYF.

This clonotype was counted ten times or more. The gene calls are TRBV10-1 and TRBJ2-3; 11 nucleotides align to TRBD2. CDR1 and CDR2 from the germline V gene are WNHNN and SYGVQD (reference sequence). With V trimmed by 3 bases and J by 2 bases, 7 bases remained unmatched. This CDR3 comprises 17 residues. CDR3 DNA: TGCGCCAGCAGTGATGAGTCTAGCGGGGGGTACACAGATACGCAGTATTTT. Translation: CASSDESSGGYTDTQYF.

The V call is TRBV6-6, the J call TRBJ1-1; weak D call: TRBD1 (6 bases). V shed 0 bases and J shed 6 bases, with 23 bases lying between them. The CDR3 covers 18 residues. Germline V CDR1 and CDR2: MNHNY, SVGAGI (reference sequence). The CDR3 nucleotides are TGTGCCAGCAGTTACTCCCGAAGCTGGGAGGGGGGAACGGCTGAAGCTTTCTTT. It codes for CASSYSRSWEGGTAEAFF.